The source of this TCR beta chain is a study of shared clonotypes between healthy human individuals. The germline gives CDR1 MDHEN, CDR2 SYDVKM. J was trimmed by 3 bases and V by 3 bases; bases with no gene match: 6. This CDR3 region has 16 residues. Using immunoSEQ multiplex PCR, the repertoire was profiled, and TCRdb retains in-frame clones only, with some absent. The repertoire holds under 130,000 clones, with around 71% as singletons. The clonotype was recovered from a woman aged 30 to 39 in good health. The specimen was memory CD8+ T cells sorted from blood. Subset of the sample: CD45RO+ cells pooled with CCR7-negative TemRA cells. V gene TRBV28 combines with J gene TRBJ2-5; 11 nucleotides agree with TRBD2. DNA of the CDR3: TGTGCCAGCAGTTTGTATAGCGGGAGGGCCAAAGAGACCCAGTACTTC. Encoded protein: CASSLYSGRAKETQYF.